This TCR beta chain was captured in a study of blood T cell repertoires in COVID-19. For the study at large: COVID-19 samples from acute and convalescent phases originated in the United States, Italy and Spain. PBMCs, B-cell-depleted T cells, or T cells provided the cDNA or gDNA that made up the material.

TCRdb's copy holds only in-frame clones and misses some; the assay was immunoSEQ multiplex PCR. Among 200,000 to 250,000 clones listed, under 90% were seen once. The CDR3 loop spans 15 amino acids. V shed 2 bases and J shed 8 bases, with 17 bases lying between them. Germline loops: CDR1 SGDLS, CDR2 YYNGEE. This receptor was taken from a man aged 50 to 60 with acute or convalescent COVID-19. The sequencing sample was made of peripheral blood. This chain uses TRBV9 with TRBJ2-1, with D perhaps matching TRBD2 (6 bases). The CDR3 loop reads CASSVRSTPGDEQFF. The CDR3 region has the DNA TGTGCCAGCAGCGTTAGGTCAACCCCGGGGGATGAGCAGTTCTTC.